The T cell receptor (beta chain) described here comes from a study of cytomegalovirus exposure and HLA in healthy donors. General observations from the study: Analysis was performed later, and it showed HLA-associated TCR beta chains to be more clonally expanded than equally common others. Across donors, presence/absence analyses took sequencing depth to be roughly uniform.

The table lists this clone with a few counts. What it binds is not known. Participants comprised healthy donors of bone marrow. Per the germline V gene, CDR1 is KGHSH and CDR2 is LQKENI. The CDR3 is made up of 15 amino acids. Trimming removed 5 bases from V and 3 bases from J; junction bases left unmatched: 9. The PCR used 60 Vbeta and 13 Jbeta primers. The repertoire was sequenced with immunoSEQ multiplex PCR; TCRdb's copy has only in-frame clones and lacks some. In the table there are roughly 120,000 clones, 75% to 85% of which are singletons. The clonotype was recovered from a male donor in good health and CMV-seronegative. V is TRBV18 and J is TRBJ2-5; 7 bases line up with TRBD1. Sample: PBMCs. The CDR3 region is CASSSRTGQKETQYF. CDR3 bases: TGTGCCAGCTCATCGAGAACGGGACAGAAAGAGACCCAGTACTTC. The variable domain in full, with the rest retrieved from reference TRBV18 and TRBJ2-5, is NAGVMQNPRHLVRRRGQEARLRCSPMKGHSHVYWYRQLPEEGLKFMVYLQKENIIDESGMPKERFSAEFPKEGPSILRIQQVVRGDSAAYFCASSSRTGQKETQYFGPGTRLLVL.